The clone carrying this T cell receptor (beta chain) ranks as medium-sized. The germline gives CDR1 LNHNV, CDR2 YYDKDF (reference sequence). V lost 9 bases to trimming and J lost 0 bases; unmatched junction nucleotides: 2. This CDR3 comprises 14 residues. The data were taken from a study of OX40 agonist ivuxolimab in advanced cancers. For the study at large: Patients in the trial were receiving intravenous ivuxolimab every 2 weeks, at doses of 0.01 to 10 mg/kg.

Clones were sequenced by immunoSEQ multiplex PCR, and TCRdb holds only the in-frame ones, with some missing. The sample comprises 25,000 to 35,000 clones, approximately 88% of which are singletons, and 15% to 20% rests with the top ten. This TCR was sampled from an adult with an advanced solid tumor such as melanoma, head and neck, liver or kidney cancer. The sequences come from CD4+ or CD8+ T cells sorted from blood, collected in a trial of the OX40 agonist ivuxolimab. This sequence joins TRBV15 and TRBJ2-1; 10 nucleotides agree with TRBD2. The CDR3 spells CATKREGSYNEQFF. CDR3 bases: TGTGCCACGAAGCGGGAGGGCTCCTACAATGAGCAGTTCTTC.